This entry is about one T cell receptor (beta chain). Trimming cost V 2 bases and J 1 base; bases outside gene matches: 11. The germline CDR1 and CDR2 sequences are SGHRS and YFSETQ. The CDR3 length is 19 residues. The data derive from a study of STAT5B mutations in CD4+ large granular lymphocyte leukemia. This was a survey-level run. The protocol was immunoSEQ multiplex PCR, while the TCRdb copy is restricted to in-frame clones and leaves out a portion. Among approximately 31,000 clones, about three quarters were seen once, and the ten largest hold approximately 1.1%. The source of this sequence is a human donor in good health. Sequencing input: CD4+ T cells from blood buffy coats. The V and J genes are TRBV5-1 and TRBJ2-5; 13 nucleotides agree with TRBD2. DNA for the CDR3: TGCGCCAGCAGCTTCAAAACCCCGGGACTAGCGGGAATCCAAGAGACCCAGTACTTC. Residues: CASSFKTPGLAGIQETQYF.